These 31 T cell receptor beta chains originate from one sample sequenced in a study of cytomegalovirus exposure and HLA in healthy donors. Primers for the PCR totalled 60 Vbeta and 13 Jbeta. Produced via immunoSEQ multiplex PCR; TCRdb's table is partial and in-frame only. The sample shows tens of thousands of clones, 70% to 85% of them seen only once. The sequenced sample consisted of PBMCs. The receptors originated from a middle-aged man in good health and CMV-seronegative.

The gene calls are TRBV9 and TRBJ2-7; D is possibly TRBD1 (7 bases). The CDR3 has 15 residues. Germline V gene sequence: CDR1 SGDLS, CDR2 YYNGEE. Trimming cost V 5 bases and J 4 bases, with 19 bases left between them. The CDR3 coding sequence is TGTGCCAGCAGTGGAGGGGCAGGGGGTCAATACGAGCAGTACTTC. Translating it yields CASSGGAGGQYEQYF.

The chain couples TRBV7-3 to TRBJ1-1; TRBD1 agrees at 7 bases. Trimming removed 5 bases from V and 3 bases from J; junction bases left unmatched: 6. The germline V gene encodes CDR1 SGHTA and CDR2 FQGTGA. This CDR3 is built from 14 residues. The CDR3 DNA reads as TGTGCCAGCAGCACGCAGGGGGAGGACACTGAAGCTTTCTTT. This sequence encodes CASSTQGEDTEAFF.

The rearrangement uses TRBV19 and TRBJ2-1; the match to TRBD1 covers 9 bases. The V segment lost 5 bases and the J segment 10 bases; nucleotides outside the gene matches: 12. The CDR3 contains 15 residues. CDR1 is LNHDA, CDR2 SQIVND, per germline (reference sequence). The CDR3 region has the DNA TGTGCCAGTAGTTTGACCGGGACAGGGACCAAGGAGCAGTTCTTC. This translates into CASSLTGTGTKEQFF. Looking up the rest from reference TRBV19 and TRBJ2-1 gives the full variable domain: DGGITQSPKYLFRKEGQNVTLSCEQNLNHDAMYWYRQDPGQGLRLIYYSQIVNDFQKGDIAEGYSVSREKKESFPLTVTSAQKNPTAFYLCASSLTGTGTKEQFFGPGTRLTVL.

This clone was counted a few times. The chain couples TRBV21-1 to TRBJ2-6; the D call in the table, TRBD1, was not verified against the DNA. TRBV21-1 is a pseudogene. The CDR3 is made up of 18 amino acids. This chain's CDR3 is CASSFSQGELSGANVLTF. The CDR3 DNA reads TGTGCCAGCAGCTTTTCACAGGGCGAACTATCTGGGGCCAACGTCCTGACTTTC.

The sample holds a few counts of this clone. V usage is TRBV7-6 and J usage is TRBJ2-1; possibly TRBD2 for D (7 bases). The germline V and J ends were trimmed by 7 bases and 1 base, with 14 bases remaining between them. CDR3 length: 15 amino acids. Germline CDR1 reads SGHVS; CDR2 reads FNYEAQ. The CDR3 nucleotides are TGTGCCAGCACCAAAGGGGGGGCGTCCTACAATGAGCAGTTCTTC. This gives the protein CASTKGGASYNEQFF.

The V gene is TRBV2, the J gene TRBJ2-7, with 8 nucleotides matching TRBD1. Per the germline V gene, CDR1 is SNHLY and CDR2 is FYNNEI. The CDR3 is made up of 16 amino acids. Germline trimming cut 3 bases from V and 3 bases from J; bases unmatched to any gene: 10. In DNA, the CDR3 is TGTGCCAGCAGTGACTCTTATCGGGACAGGAGCTACGAGCAGTACTTC. Translation: CASSDSYRDRSYEQYF.

The rearrangement links TRBV11-2 to TRBJ2-2; 12 nucleotides line up with TRBD2. V was pared by 2 bases and J by 7 bases, with 5 bases of the junction left unmatched. Germline lookup yields CDR1 SGHAT and CDR2 FQNNGV. The CDR3 totals 16 residues. Written as DNA, the CDR3 is TGTGCCAGCAGCTTAAGACTAGCGGGAGATCACGGGGAGCTGTTTTTT. Translation gives CASSLRLAGDHGELFF. Full variable domain (missing parts from reference TRBV11-2 and TRBJ2-2): EAGVAQSPRYKIIEKRQSVAFWCNPISGHATLYWYQQILGQGPKLLIQFQNNGVVDDSQLPKDRFSAERLKGVDSTLKIQPAKLEDSAVYLCASSLRLAGDHGELFFGEGSRLTVL.

This clone was detected a few times. The gene calls are TRBV6-1 and TRBJ1-1; 7 bases agree with TRBD1. CDR1 is MNHNS, CDR2 SASEGT, per germline. This CDR3 comprises 14 residues. Germline trimming cut 5 bases from V and 1 base from J; bases unmatched to any gene: 4. CDR3 in amino acids: CASSWDSQNTEAFF. CDR3 bases: TGTGCCAGCAGTTGGGACAGCCAGAACACTGAAGCTTTCTTT.

This clone is a singleton in its sample. The rearrangement uses TRBV11-2 and TRBJ2-7; D is uncertain. V lost 3 bases to trimming and J lost 7 bases, with 13 bases between them. Per the germline V gene, CDR1 is SGHAT and CDR2 is FQNNGV. The CDR3 extends over 13 amino acids. CDR3 DNA: TGTGCCAGCAGCTTGGGTACTAATTCGGAGCAGTACTTC. The encoded protein is CASSLGTNSEQYF.

The J gene is TRBJ2-2, the V gene TRBV18; TRBD2 matches 10 bases. The CDR3 has 16 amino acids. Germline CDR1 is KGHSH and CDR2 is LQKENI. Unmatched junction bases numbered 0, after V lost 2 bases and J lost 0 bases. CDR3 nucleotides: TGTGCCAGCTCACCAGGACTAGCGGCGAACACCGGGGAGCTGTTTTTT. Translating gives CASSPGLAANTGELFF.

V gene TRBV29-1 combines with J gene TRBJ1-4, with a possible D match to TRBD1 (5 bases). V lost 6 bases and J 10 bases, leaving 18 bases between the germline ends. The CDR3 runs 13 residues. The germline V gene has CDR1 SQVTM and CDR2 ANQGSEA. CDR3 sequence: CSVTLLGGVKLFF. The DNA for the CDR3 is TGCAGCGTAACCCTTTTGGGGGGGGTAAAACTGTTTTTT.

The J gene is TRBJ2-1, the V gene TRBV18, with D perhaps TRBD1 (5 bases). V was trimmed by 4 bases and J by 6 bases, leaving 19 bases between them. Germline CDR1 and CDR2: KGHSH and LQKENI. The CDR3 covers 16 residues. CDR3 amino acids: CASSRQRDAPLNEQFF. CDR3 nucleotide sequence: TGTGCCAGCTCACGACAGCGCGACGCCCCTCTCAATGAGCAGTTCTTC.

This CDR3 reads CASSVQAGDEQFF. DNA of the CDR3: TGTGCCAGCAGTGTTCAAGCGGGGGATGAGCAGTTCTTC. This chain connects TRBV2 to TRBJ2-1; 8 nucleotides agree with TRBD2. Germline values: CDR1 SNHLY, CDR2 FYNNEI. V was pared by 4 bases and J by 8 bases, with 4 bases of the junction left unmatched. The CDR3 is 13 residues long. Complete variable domain (other parts from reference TRBV2 and TRBJ2-1): EPEVTQTPSHQVTQMGQEVILRCVPISNHLYFYWYRQILGQKVEFLVSFYNNEISEKSEIFDDQFSVERPDGSNFTLKIRSTKLEDSAMYFCASSVQAGDEQFFGPGTRLTVL.

Remarks on this clone: The sample has other DNA sequences that encode this CDR3 too. The chain joins TRBV5-1 to TRBJ1-2; 7 bases agree with TRBD1. Per germline, CDR1 SGHRS and CDR2 YFSETQ. V dropped 4 bases and J dropped 0; count of bases not matched to a gene: 12. This CDR3 region has 17 residues. The CDR3 sequence: CASSGSGGISPNYGYTF. CDR3 DNA: TGCGCCAGCAGCGGTTCAGGGGGGATCTCCCCTAACTATGGCTACACCTTC.

The chain couples TRBV7-2 to TRBJ2-7; 8 nucleotides agree with TRBD2. The length of the CDR3 is 13 residues. Germline V lookup: CDR1 SGHTA, CDR2 FQGNSA. Unmatched junction bases numbered 3, after V lost 1 base and J lost 7 bases. The CDR3: CASSLGVAGEQYF. DNA of the CDR3: TGTGCCAGCAGCTTAGGAGTAGCGGGAGAGCAGTACTTC.

The chain joins TRBV9 to TRBJ2-1; D possibly corresponds to TRBD2 (5 bases). This CDR3 comprises 21 residues. Germline V gene sequence: CDR1 SGDLS, CDR2 YYNGEE. Trimming pared 0 bases from V and 9 bases from J, leaving 34 bases between. The CDR3 sequence: CASSVGISAALEPGFQVEQFF. DNA for the CDR3: TGTGCCAGCAGCGTAGGAATCTCGGCAGCACTAGAGCCGGGGTTTCAGGTTGAGCAGTTCTTC.

This chain connects TRBV5-6 to TRBJ2-5, with TRBD2 matching over 13 bases. CDR1 and CDR2 from the germline V gene are SGHDT and YYEEEE. This CDR3 has 17 amino acids. V lost 3 bases, J lost 2 bases, and 7 bases stayed unmatched. The CDR3 DNA sequence: TGTGCCAGCAGCTCTCCGGGACTAGCGGGATATCAAGAGACCCAGTACTTC. Protein sequence: CASSSPGLAGYQETQYF.

This clone was picked up a small number of times. The chain has TRBV27 and TRBJ1-1; a possible D gene is TRBD1 (6 bases). The V end lost 0 bases, the J end lost 1 base, and 9 bases lay between the germline ends. CDR1 is MNHEY, CDR2 SMNVEV, per germline (reference sequence). The CDR3 has 15 amino acids. The CDR3 protein is CASSLSGRGNTEAFF. In nucleotides, the CDR3 is TGTGCCAGCAGTTTATCGGGCAGGGGGAACACTGAAGCTTTCTTT.

The chain links TRBV11-3 to TRBJ2-3; 8 nucleotides match TRBD1. The CDR3 is 14 amino acids. Trimming cost V 5 bases and J 2 bases; bases outside gene matches: 3. Germline V gene sequence: CDR1 SGHNT, CDR2 YENEEA. The CDR3: CASSLDRDTDTQYF. The CDR3 DNA is TGTGCCAGCAGCCTGGACAGGGACACAGATACGCAGTATTTT. The whole variable domain, filled in from reference TRBV11-3 and TRBJ2-3, reads EAGVVQSPRYKIIEKKQPVAFWCNPISGHNTLYWYLQNLGQGPELLIRYENEEAVDDSQLPKDRFSAERLKGVDSTLKIQPAELGDSAVYLCASSLDRDTDTQYFGPGTRLTVL.

This clone was observed at least ten times. This chain joins TRBV6-5 and TRBJ1-1, with 7 bases that match TRBD1. The CDR3 has 15 residues. The V gene's germline CDR1 is MNHEY and CDR2 SVGAGI. V dropped 2 bases and J dropped 1; count of bases not matched to a gene: 4. Here the CDR3 DNA reads TGTGCCAGCAGTTACCAGGGACAGCAGAACACTGAAGCTTTCTTT. Its translation: CASSYQGQQNTEAFF.

The chain has TRBV5-1 and TRBJ1-2, with no clear D. V lost 4 bases and J lost 8, with 12 bases in between. This CDR3 is built from 12 residues. Germline V gene sequence: CDR1 SGHRS, CDR2 YFSETQ. CDR3 sequence reads: CASSTSGGGYTF. The CDR3 DNA follows: TGCGCCAGCAGCACGTCCGGAGGAGGCTACACCTTC.

This clone was seen only once. The rearrangement joins TRBV4-2 to TRBJ1-1; no clear D. Germline CDR1 and CDR2: LGHNA and YNFKEQ. The length of the CDR3 is 16 residues. V lost 1 base and J lost 4, with 16 bases in between. The CDR3 sequence is CASSQVTGGLGTEAFF. In DNA, the CDR3 is TGTGCCAGCAGCCAAGTAACGGGAGGTTTGGGCACTGAAGCTTTCTTT.

The genes are TRBV7-2 and TRBJ1-5; 9 positions match TRBD1. Germline V CDR1 and CDR2: SGHTA, FQGNSA. The ends lost 6 bases at V and 0 bases at J; junction bases unmatched: 12. The CDR3 totals 18 residues. The CDR3, as DNA: TGTGCCAGCAGTCAGGGACAGGGAGGACATCCTAGCAATCAGCCCCAGCATTTT. As protein: CASSQGQGGHPSNQPQHF.

The gene calls are TRBV30 and TRBJ2-2, with 9 bases aligning to TRBD1. The germline gives CDR1 GTSNPN, CDR2 SVGIG (reference sequence). The CDR3 length is 14 residues. V shed 4 bases, J shed 2 bases, and the junction held 2 bases outside the gene matches. Here the CDR3 DNA reads TGTGCCTGGAACAGGGGGCTTAACACCGGGGAGCTGTTTTTT. Translation gives CAWNRGLNTGELFF.

This chain connects TRBV6-1 to TRBJ2-2; 7 nucleotides match TRBD2. The germline V gene has CDR1 MNHNS and CDR2 SASEGT. This CDR3 region has 15 residues. V was clipped by 4 bases and J by 0 bases; unmatched bases: 2. CDR3 coding DNA: TGTGCCAGCAGTGTGGGAGGGGCGAACACCGGGGAGCTGTTTTTT. Protein sequence: CASSVGGANTGELFF.

The V and J genes are TRBV19 and TRBJ2-2; 7 bases line up with TRBD2. V was pared by 1 base and J by 5 bases, with 4 bases of the junction left unmatched. Germline V gives CDR1 LNHDA, CDR2 SQIVND (reference sequence). The CDR3 totals 15 residues. In DNA form, the CDR3 reads TGTGCCAGTAGTATAGTCCCGCGGGGGACCGGGGAGCTGTTTTTT. Translating it yields CASSIVPRGTGELFF.

This clone counts as medium-sized. The V and J genes are TRBV7-6 and TRBJ2-7; D is unclear. Trimming stripped 0 bases from V and 0 bases from J, with 6 bases between. CDR3 length: 14 amino acids. The germline CDR1 and CDR2 sequences are SGHVS and FNYEAQ. The CDR3 is CASSLATGSYEQYF. CDR3 DNA: TGTGCCAGCAGCTTAGCAACGGGCTCCTACGAGCAGTACTTC.

This sequence joins TRBV9 and TRBJ2-7; D gene ambiguous. Germline values: CDR1 SGDLS, CDR2 YYNGEE. V shed 0 bases and J shed 0 bases, with 10 bases lying between them. This CDR3 has 15 amino acids. The CDR3 DNA reads as TGTGCCAGCAGCGTAGGGATCGACTTCTCCTACGAGCAGTACTTC. This encodes CASSVGIDFSYEQYF. Using reference TRBV9 and TRBJ2-7 for the parts outside the CDR3, the full variable domain is DSGVTQTPKHLITATGQRVTLRCSPRSGDLSVYWYQQSLDQGLQFLIQYYNGEERAKGNILERFSAQQFPDLHSELNLSSLELGDSALYFCASSVGIDFSYEQYFGPGTRLTVT.

CDR3 coding DNA: TGTGCCAGCAGCTCGCCGACAGGGACTAATGAAAAACTGTTTTTT. It encodes CASSSPTGTNEKLFF. This chain connects TRBV11-2 to TRBJ1-4; TRBD1 agrees at 7 bases. Unmatched junction bases numbered 4, after V lost 4 bases and J lost 2 bases. Germline V CDR1 and CDR2: SGHAT, FQNNGV. The CDR3 has 15 residues. The full variable domain, its missing parts supplied by reference TRBV11-2 and TRBJ1-4, is EAGVAQSPRYKIIEKRQSVAFWCNPISGHATLYWYQQILGQGPKLLIQFQNNGVVDDSQLPKDRFSAERLKGVDSTLKIQPAKLEDSAVYLCASSSPTGTNEKLFFGSGTQLSVL.

The V gene is TRBV7-2, the J gene TRBJ2-5, with TRBD1 as a possible D gene (5 bases). Germline V gives CDR1 SGHTA, CDR2 FQGNSA. Trimming removed 7 bases at V and 4 bases at J, with 10 bases between. The CDR3 is 12 residues long. In DNA, the CDR3 is TGTGCCAGCAATAATAGGGGAGAGACCCAGTACTTC. Translated, it gives CASNNRGETQYF.

The chain carries TRBV6-6 and TRBJ1-5; 7 nucleotides align to TRBD1. Germline V gene data show CDR1 as MNHNY and CDR2 as SVGAGI (reference sequence). CDR3 length equals 15 residues. V was clipped by 2 bases and J by 3 bases; unmatched bases: 4. CDR3 sequence (DNA): TGTGCCAGCAGTTACGGGACAGCCTACAATCAGCCCCAGCATTTT. Translated, it gives CASSYGTAYNQPQHF.